The clone carrying this T cell receptor (beta chain) was seen a handful of times. The antigen remains undetermined. Then a second PCR, running about 7 to 11 cycles, was carried out with a sample-barcoded 5' primer and a J-beta primer mix. Via MiXCR, TCRdb re-called the 5' RACE reads, giving one row per CDR3 protein. The sample yields about 1.4 million distinct CDR3 sequences, almost 60% seen once. Trimming took off 2 bases at V and 4 bases at J, with 11 bases between the two ends. CDR1 DFQATT and CDR2 SNEGSKA come from the germline V gene (reference sequence). The CDR3 is 13 residues long. This entry comes from a study of blood T cells in healthy people across ages. The sample providers were healthy Caucasian people from Russia, aged about 6 to 90. General study findings and limits: A strong correlation between TCR beta diversity and naive T cell percentage was seen. CMV status of donors was unknown, possibly confounding expanded clonotype changes.

Sequencing was carried out using blood. The clonotype comes from a man between 18 and 35 years old in good health. The chain recombines TRBV20-1 with TRBJ1-2; D is uncertain. CDR3 protein: CSARTESLYGYTF. Written as DNA, the CDR3 is TGCAGTGCTAGAACTGAGAGCCTCTATGGCTACACCTTC.